The 9 T cell receptor beta chains below all came from one sample that was sequenced in a study of blood T cell repertoires in COVID-19. Clones were sequenced by immunoSEQ multiplex PCR, and TCRdb holds only the in-frame ones, with some missing. The sample has some 89,000 clones, around nine tenths seen once. The sequenced material came from peripheral blood. The origin of the receptors is a man aged 60 to 69 with acute or convalescent COVID-19.

The rearrangement uses TRBV14 and TRBJ1-1; no definite D call. The CDR3 extends over 13 amino acids. Trimming removed 1 base at V and 6 bases at J, with 9 bases between. Germline loops: CDR1 SGHDN, CDR2 FVKESK. The DNA for the CDR3 is TGTGCCAGCAGCCAAGGCCAACTCGCTGAAGCTTTCTTT. It is translated as CASSQGQLAEAFF.

The genes are TRBV5-1 and TRBJ1-4, with 9 bases that match TRBD1. The CDR3 loop spans 15 amino acids. CDR1 is SGHRS, CDR2 YFSETQ, per germline. Trimming took 1 base from V and 8 from J; bases not matched to a gene: 6. CDR3 sequence reads: CASSLLGTGYEKLFF. Written as DNA, the CDR3 is TGCGCCAGCAGCTTGCTCGGGACAGGGTACGAAAAACTGTTTTTT.

The rearrangement uses TRBV7-2 and TRBJ2-3, with 7 bases that match TRBD1. From germline, CDR1 is SGHTA and CDR2 FQGNSA. V gave up 3 bases and J gave up 10 bases; unmatched junction bases: 7. The CDR3 contains 13 residues. CDR3 residues: CASSFTKQGSQYF. CDR3 DNA sequence: TGTGCCAGCAGCTTTACCAAACAGGGGTCGCAGTATTTT.

The chain links TRBV3-1 (or the pseudogene TRBV3-2) to TRBJ1-1; D not resolved. The V end was cut by 0 bases, the J end by 8 bases, with 10 bases between. The CDR3 has 13 amino acids. Germline assignment: CDR1 LGHDT and CDR2 YNNKEL (reference sequence). The chain's CDR3 is CASSQDRFREAFF. The CDR3 DNA follows: TGTGCCAGCAGCCAAGATAGGTTCAGGGAAGCTTTCTTT.

The V gene is TRBV5-1, the J gene TRBJ2-1; 8 nucleotides align to TRBD2. Germline assignment: CDR1 SGHRS and CDR2 YFSETQ. The V gene end was trimmed by 0 bases and the J gene end by 10 bases; junction bases not matched to a gene: 3. This CDR3 contains 13 residues. DNA for the CDR3: TGCGCCAGCAGCTTGGCGGTAGCGGGGGAGCAGTTCTTC. Translation: CASSLAVAGEQFF. Looking up the rest from reference TRBV5-1 and TRBJ2-1 gives the full variable domain: KAGVTQTPRYLIKTRGQQVTLSCSPISGHRSVSWYQQTPGQGLQFLFEYFSETQRNKGNFPGRFSGRQFSNSRSEMNVSTLELGDSALYLCASSLAVAGEQFFGPGTRLTVL.

The V and J genes are TRBV3-1 (or the pseudogene TRBV3-2) and TRBJ1-2, with D maybe TRBD1 (5 bases). This CDR3 comprises 16 residues. CDR1 is LGHDT and CDR2 is YNNKEL in the germline V gene (reference sequence). The V end lost 4 bases, the J end lost 4 bases, and 19 bases lay between the germline ends. The CDR3 DNA reads as TGTGCCAGCAGCCCTTACCATTTGACAGAGACCTATGGCTACACCTTC. Protein sequence: CASSPYHLTETYGYTF.

The chain uses TRBV7-9 and TRBJ1-2, with 7 positions matching TRBD1. Per the germline V gene, CDR1 is SEHNR and CDR2 is FQNEAQ (reference sequence). This CDR3 has 15 residues. The trim removed 1 base at V and 4 bases at J, leaving 6 bases unmatched. CDR3 loop: CASSLDGHRGYGYTF. The CDR3 region has the DNA TGTGCCAGCAGCTTAGATGGACACAGGGGCTATGGCTACACCTTC.

The CDR3 protein is CASSYQYRTSGGETQYF. As DNA, the CDR3 is TGTGCCAGCAGTTATCAATACCGGACTAGCGGGGGAGAGACCCAGTACTTC. The J gene is TRBJ2-5, the V gene TRBV25-1; 13 bases are shared with TRBD2. The CDR3 is made up of 17 amino acids. Germline CDR1 MGHDK, CDR2 SYGVNS. The V segment lost 5 bases and the J segment 4 bases; nucleotides outside the gene matches: 10.

The rearrangement links TRBV7-6 to TRBJ1-2; 9 bases align to TRBD1. The V gene's germline CDR1 is SGHVS and CDR2 FNYEAQ. Losses at the gene ends were 0 bases for V and 8 bases for J; bases not matched to a gene: 7. The CDR3 is 15 residues long. The CDR3 region is CASSLALQGAIGYTF. As DNA, the CDR3 is TGTGCCAGCAGCTTAGCTTTACAGGGGGCAATAGGCTACACCTTC.